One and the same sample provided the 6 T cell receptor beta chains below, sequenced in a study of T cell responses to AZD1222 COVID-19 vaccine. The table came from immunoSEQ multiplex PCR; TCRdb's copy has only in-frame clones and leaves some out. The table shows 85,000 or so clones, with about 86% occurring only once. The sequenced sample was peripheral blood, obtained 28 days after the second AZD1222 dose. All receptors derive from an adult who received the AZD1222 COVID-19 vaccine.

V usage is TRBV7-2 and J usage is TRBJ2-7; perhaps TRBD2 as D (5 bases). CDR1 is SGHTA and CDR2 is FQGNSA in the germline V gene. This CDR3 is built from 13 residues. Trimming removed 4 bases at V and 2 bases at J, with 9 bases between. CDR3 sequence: CASSWTGAYEQYF. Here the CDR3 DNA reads TGTGCCAGCAGCTGGACTGGAGCCTACGAGCAGTACTTC.

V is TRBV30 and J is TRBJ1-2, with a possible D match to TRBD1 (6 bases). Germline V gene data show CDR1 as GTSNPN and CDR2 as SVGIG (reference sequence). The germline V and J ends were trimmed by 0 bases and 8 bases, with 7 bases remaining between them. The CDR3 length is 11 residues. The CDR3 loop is CAWSVRGGYTF. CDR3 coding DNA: TGTGCCTGGAGTGTCAGGGGCGGCTACACCTTC.

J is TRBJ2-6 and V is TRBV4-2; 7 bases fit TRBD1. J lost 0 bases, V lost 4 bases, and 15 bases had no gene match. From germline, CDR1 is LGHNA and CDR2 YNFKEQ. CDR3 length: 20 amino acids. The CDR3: CASSLYIQTGTLSGANVLTF. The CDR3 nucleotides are TGTGCCAGCAGCCTCTACATCCAGACAGGGACCCTCTCTGGGGCCAACGTCCTGACTTTC.

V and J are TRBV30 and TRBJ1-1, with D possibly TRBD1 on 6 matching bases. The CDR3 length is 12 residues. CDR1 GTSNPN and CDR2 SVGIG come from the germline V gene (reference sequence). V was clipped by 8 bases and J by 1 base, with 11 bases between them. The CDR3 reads CAGGLPNTEAFF. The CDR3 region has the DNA TGTGCCGGGGGGCTGCCGAACACTGAAGCTTTCTTT.

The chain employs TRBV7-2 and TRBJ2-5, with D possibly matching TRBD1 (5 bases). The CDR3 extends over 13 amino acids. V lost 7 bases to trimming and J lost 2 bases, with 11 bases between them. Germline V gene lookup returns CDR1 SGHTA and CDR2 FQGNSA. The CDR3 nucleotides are TGTGCCAGCACGAGGACACCACAAGAGACCCAGTACTTC. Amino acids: CASTRTPQETQYF.

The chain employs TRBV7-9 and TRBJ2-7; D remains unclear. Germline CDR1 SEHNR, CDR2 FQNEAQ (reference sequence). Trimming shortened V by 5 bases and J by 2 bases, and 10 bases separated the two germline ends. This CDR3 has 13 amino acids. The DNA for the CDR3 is TGTGCCAGCAGCCGCTCGATAACCTACGAGCAGTACTTC. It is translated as CASSRSITYEQYF.